What follows is one T cell receptor beta chain and its context. The data were obtained in a study of OX40 agonist ivuxolimab in advanced cancers. The table came from immunoSEQ multiplex PCR; TCRdb's copy has only in-frame clones and leaves some out. The sample includes roughly 91,000 clones, roughly 90% seen only once; the top ten take under 0.8%. The origin of this receptor is an adult with an advanced solid tumor such as melanoma, head and neck, liver or kidney cancer. The sequenced sample was CD4+ or CD8+ T cells sorted from blood, obtained in a trial of the OX40 agonist ivuxolimab.

The CDR3 bases are TGTGCCAGCATCCCCTTCCAGGGGGCAAGCGGGGAGCTGTTTTTT. It yields the protein CASIPFQGASGELFF. This chain uses TRBV7-2 with TRBJ2-2; 8 bases agree with TRBD1. The CDR3 sequence is 15 residues long. V gave up 7 bases and J gave up 7 bases; unmatched junction bases: 11. Germline V gives CDR1 SGHTA, CDR2 FQGNSA.